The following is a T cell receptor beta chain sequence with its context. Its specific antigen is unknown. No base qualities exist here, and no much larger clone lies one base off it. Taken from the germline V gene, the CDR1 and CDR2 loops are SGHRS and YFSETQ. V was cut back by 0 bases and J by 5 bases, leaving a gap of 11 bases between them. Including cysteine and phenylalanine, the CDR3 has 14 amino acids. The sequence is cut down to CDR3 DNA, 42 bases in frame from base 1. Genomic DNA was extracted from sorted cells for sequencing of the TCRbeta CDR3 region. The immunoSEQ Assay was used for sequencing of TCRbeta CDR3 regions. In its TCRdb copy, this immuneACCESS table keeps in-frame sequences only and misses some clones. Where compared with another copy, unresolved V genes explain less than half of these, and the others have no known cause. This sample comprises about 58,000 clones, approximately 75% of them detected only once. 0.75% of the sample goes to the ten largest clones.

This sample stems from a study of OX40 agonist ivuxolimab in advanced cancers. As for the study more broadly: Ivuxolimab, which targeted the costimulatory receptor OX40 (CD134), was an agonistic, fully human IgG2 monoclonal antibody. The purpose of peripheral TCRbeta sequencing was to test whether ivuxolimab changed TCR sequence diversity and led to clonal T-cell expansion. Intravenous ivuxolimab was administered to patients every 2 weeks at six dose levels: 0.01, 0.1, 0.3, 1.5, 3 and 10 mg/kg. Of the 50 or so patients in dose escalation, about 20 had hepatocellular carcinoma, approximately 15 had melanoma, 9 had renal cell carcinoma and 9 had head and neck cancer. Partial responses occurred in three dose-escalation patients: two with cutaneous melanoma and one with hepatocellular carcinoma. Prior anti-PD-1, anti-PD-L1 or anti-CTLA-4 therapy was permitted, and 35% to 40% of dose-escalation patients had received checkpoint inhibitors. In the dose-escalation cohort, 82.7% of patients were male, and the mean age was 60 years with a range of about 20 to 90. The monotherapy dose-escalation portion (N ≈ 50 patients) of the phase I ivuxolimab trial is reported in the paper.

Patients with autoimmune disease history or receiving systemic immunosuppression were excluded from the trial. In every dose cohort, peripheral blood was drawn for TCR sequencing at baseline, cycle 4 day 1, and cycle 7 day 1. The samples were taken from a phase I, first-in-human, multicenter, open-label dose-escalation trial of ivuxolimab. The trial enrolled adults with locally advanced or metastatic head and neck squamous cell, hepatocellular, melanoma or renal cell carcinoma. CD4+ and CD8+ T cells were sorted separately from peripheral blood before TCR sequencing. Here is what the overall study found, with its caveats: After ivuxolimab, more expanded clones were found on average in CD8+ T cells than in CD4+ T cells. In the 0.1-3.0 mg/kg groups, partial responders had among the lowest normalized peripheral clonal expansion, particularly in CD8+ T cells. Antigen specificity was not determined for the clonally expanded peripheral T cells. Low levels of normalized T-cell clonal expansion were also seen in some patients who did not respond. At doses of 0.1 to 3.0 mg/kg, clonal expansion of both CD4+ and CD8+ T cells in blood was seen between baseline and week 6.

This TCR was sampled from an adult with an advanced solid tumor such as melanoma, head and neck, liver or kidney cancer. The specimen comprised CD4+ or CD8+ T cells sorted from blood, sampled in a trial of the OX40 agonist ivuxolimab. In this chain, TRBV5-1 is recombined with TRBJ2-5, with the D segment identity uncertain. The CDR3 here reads CASSLEYGRETQYF. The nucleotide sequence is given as TGCGCCAGCAGCTTGGAATATGGTAGGGAGACCCAGTACTTC.